This entry describes one T cell receptor (beta chain). These data belong to a study of blood T cell repertoires in COVID-19. About the research overall: T cells, B-cell-depleted T cells, or PBMCs provided the cDNA or gDNA that served as material.

Authors' methods: It was from reference gene primer amplification that nucleated cell counts were estimated. The data were produced by immunoSEQ multiplex PCR, yet TCRdb's version contains in-frame clones alone and is incomplete. V and J calls and clone size are copied from that table; D and trimming were computed from the DNA. The sample includes a few hundred thousand clones, approximately 86% of them seen just once. CDR1 and CDR2 from the germline V gene are MNHEY and SMNVEV (reference sequence). V lost 5 bases, J lost 7 bases, and 5 bases stayed unmatched. CDR3 length: 15 residues. The sequenced sample was peripheral blood. This sequence originates from a man between 18 and 29 years old with active or convalescent COVID-19. This chain uses TRBV27 with TRBJ1-4; 12 bases are shared with TRBD1. DNA for the CDR3: TGTGCCAGCAGTCTAGGGACAGGGGGCCGTGAAAAACTGTTTTTT. This encodes CASSLGTGGREKLFF.